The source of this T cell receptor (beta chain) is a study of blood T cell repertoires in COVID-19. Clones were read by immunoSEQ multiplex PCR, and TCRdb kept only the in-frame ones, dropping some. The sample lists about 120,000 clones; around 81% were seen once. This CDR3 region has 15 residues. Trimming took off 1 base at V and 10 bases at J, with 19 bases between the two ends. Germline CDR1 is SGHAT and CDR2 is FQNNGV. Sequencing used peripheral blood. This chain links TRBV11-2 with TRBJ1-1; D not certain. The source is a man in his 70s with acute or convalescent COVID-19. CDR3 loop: CASSLVGAPGNAAFF. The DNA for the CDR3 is TGTGCCAGCAGCTTAGTAGGCGCCCCGGGAAATGCAGCTTTCTTT.